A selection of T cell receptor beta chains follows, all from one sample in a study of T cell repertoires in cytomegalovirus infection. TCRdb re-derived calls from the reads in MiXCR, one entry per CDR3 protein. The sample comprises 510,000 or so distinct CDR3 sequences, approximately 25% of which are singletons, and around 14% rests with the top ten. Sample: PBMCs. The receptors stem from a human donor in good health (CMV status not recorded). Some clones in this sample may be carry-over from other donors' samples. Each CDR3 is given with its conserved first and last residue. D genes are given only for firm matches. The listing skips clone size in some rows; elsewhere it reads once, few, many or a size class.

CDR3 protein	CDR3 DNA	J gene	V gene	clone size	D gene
CASSPPGTSRQETQYF	TGTGCCAGCTCACCACCCGGGACTAGCAGACAAGAGACCCAGTACTTC	TRBJ2-5	TRBV18	once	TRBD2
CASSFGRRPSSSYNSPLHF	TGTGCCAGCAGCTTTGGCAGGCGACCATCAAGCTCCTATAATTCACCCCTCCACTTT	TRBJ1-6	TRBV7-2	many	NA
CASSKRVNTEAFF	TGTGCCAGTTCTAAGCGTGTGAACACTGAAGCTTTCTTT	TRBJ1-1	TRBV27	NA	NA
CSSRGQGLYEQYF	TGTTCGTCGAGGGGACAGGGACTCTACGAGCAGTACTTC	TRBJ2-7	TRBV28	NA	TRBD1
CASSTAGSPLHF	TGTGCCAGCAGTACCGCGGGATCACCCCTCCACTTT	TRBJ1-6	TRBV28	NA	NA
CASSFLGDTEAFF	TGTGCCAGCAGCTTCCTCGGGGACACTGAAGCTTTCTTT	TRBJ1-1	TRBV7-2	many	NA
CASSPTGTSGLTDTQYF	TGTGCCAGCAGCCCCACCGGGACTAGCGGCCTCACAGATACGCAGTATTTT	TRBJ2-3	TRBV7-2	NA	TRBD2
CASSYGGSPEQYF	TGTGCCAGCAGTTACGGAGGGTCGCCCGAGCAGTACTTC	TRBJ2-7	TRBV6-2/TRBV6-3	NA	NA
CASRKPGLPLQGTQYF	TGTGCCAGCAGAAAACCGGGACTACCTTTGCAGGGGACGCAGTATTTT	TRBJ2-3	TRBV7-9	NA	NA
CSVKNADETQYF	TGCAGCGTAAAAAACGCCGACGAGACCCAGTACTTC	TRBJ2-5	TRBV29-1	NA	NA
CASSISNYGYTF	TGTGCCAGCAGTATATCCAACTATGGCTACACCTTC	TRBJ1-2	TRBV12-3/TRBV12-4	few	NA
CASSFALDSRETQYF	TGTGCCAGCAGCTTCGCTCTTGATAGCAGAGAGACCCAGTACTTC	TRBJ2-5	TRBV7-6	NA	NA
CSVAREQNQPQHF	TGCAGCGTTGCCAGGGAACAAAATCAGCCCCAGCATTTT	TRBJ1-5	TRBV29-1	NA	NA
CSVERSNTGELFF	TGCAGCGTTGAAAGGTCGAACACCGGGGAGCTGTTTTTT	TRBJ2-2	TRBV29-1	few	NA
CSVRTSGGSTDTQYF	TGCAGCGTCCGAACTAGCGGAGGTAGCACAGATACGCAGTATTTT	TRBJ2-3	TRBV29-1	NA	TRBD2
CASSLSRGRTDTQYF	TGTGCCAGCAGCTTAAGCAGGGGCCGCACAGATACGCAGTATTTT	TRBJ2-3	TRBV7-9	many	NA
CAWSGTSGGYNEQFF	TGTGCCTGGAGTGGTACTAGCGGGGGGTACAATGAGCAGTTCTTC	TRBJ2-1	TRBV30	few	TRBD2
CASSSSPPISGRASTDTQYF	TGTGCCAGCAGCTCCTCCCCCCCTATTAGCGGGAGGGCCTCGACAGATACGCAGTATTTT	TRBJ2-3	TRBV7-2	many	TRBD2
CASTPFSYNEQFF	TGTGCCAGCACTCCTTTCTCCTACAATGAGCAGTTCTTC	TRBJ2-1	TRBV7-9	few	NA
CASSQEREFSYEQYF	TGTGCCAGCAGCCAAGAGCGGGAGTTCTCCTACGAGCAGTACTTC	TRBJ2-7	TRBV4-2	NA	TRBD2
CASSLVGGDRATYEQYF	TGTGCCAGCAGCTTAGTGGGCGGGGACAGGGCCACCTACGAGCAGTACTTC	TRBJ2-7	TRBV7-2	many	TRBD1
CASSLAQTNTEAFF	TGTGCCAGCAGCTTAGCACAGACGAACACTGAAGCTTTCTTT	TRBJ1-1	TRBV7-2	few	NA
CASSYEGEAFF	TGTGCCAGCAGTTACGAGGGTGAGGCTTTCTTT	TRBJ1-1	TRBV6-2/TRBV6-3	few	NA
CASSQITSGAYNEQFF	TGTGCCAGCAGCCAGATTACTAGCGGGGCCTACAATGAGCAGTTCTTC	TRBJ2-1	TRBV4-2	NA	TRBD2
CAVSGDGNTIYF	TGTGCCGTCTCAGGGGACGGAAACACCATATATTTT	TRBJ1-3	TRBV28	NA	NA
CASSPQGLQTQYF	TGTGCCAGCAGTCCCCAGGGTTTGCAGACCCAGTACTTC	TRBJ2-5	TRBV6-5	NA	NA
CAISRAGPHYEQYF	TGTGCCATCAGTAGAGCGGGACCCCACTACGAGCAGTACTTC	TRBJ2-7	TRBV10-3	NA	TRBD2
CASSLADGTEAFF	TGTGCCAGCAGCCTAGCCGACGGGACTGAAGCTTTCTTT	TRBJ1-1	TRBV7-2	many	NA
CASSQAAGYNEQFF	TGTGCCAGCAGTCAGGCAGCGGGTTACAATGAGCAGTTCTTC	TRBJ2-1	TRBV11-3	few	NA
CASSLALRQGANYEQYF	TGTGCCAGCAGCTTAGCCCTGAGACAGGGGGCGAACTACGAGCAGTACTTC	TRBJ2-7	TRBV7-6	NA	TRBD1
CASSFRDSGANVLTF	TGTGCCAGCAGTTTCCGGGACTCTGGGGCCAACGTCCTGACTTTC	TRBJ2-6	TRBV28	NA	NA
CASSNGLTDTQYF	TGTGCCAGCAGCAACGGATTAACAGATACGCAGTATTTT	TRBJ2-3	TRBV28	NA	NA
CASSEYLSGSYEQYF	TGTGCCAGCAGTGAATATCTAAGCGGGAGTTACGAGCAGTACTTC	TRBJ2-7	TRBV25-1	NA	TRBD2
CATSPTSGRYNEQFF	TGTGCCACCAGCCCCACTAGCGGGAGGTACAATGAGCAGTTCTTC	TRBJ2-1	TRBV15	NA	TRBD2
CASSLGRVGEEKLFF	TGTGCCAGCAGCCTGGGGAGGGTAGGGGAAGAAAAACTGTTTTTT	TRBJ1-4	TRBV7-8	NA	NA
CASSSDRQETQYF	TGTGCCAGCAGCTCGGACAGACAAGAGACCCAGTACTTC	TRBJ2-5	TRBV7-2	many	NA
CASDRGFEGTDTQYF	TGTGCCAGCGACAGGGGATTCGAGGGCACAGATACGCAGTATTTT	TRBJ2-3	TRBV14	NA	TRBD1
CASSSGHLGSSYNSPLHF	TGTGCCAGCAGCTCGGGACACCTCGGGAGCTCCTATAATTCACCCCTCCACTTT	TRBJ1-6	TRBV6-1	few	NA
CASSFRTSGRDTGELFF	TGTGCCAGCAGTTTCCGGACTAGCGGGAGAGACACCGGGGAGCTGTTTTTT	TRBJ2-2	TRBV12-3/TRBV12-4	few	TRBD2
CASSLLQALEAFF	TGTGCCAGCAGCTTACTCCAGGCACTTGAAGCTTTCTTT	TRBJ1-1	TRBV7-2	many	NA
CASSLAGSSQFF	TGTGCCAGCAGCCTCGCAGGGTCCAGTCAGTTCTTC	TRBJ2-1	TRBV7-6	NA	NA
CASSWTATYQETQYF	TGTGCCAGCAGTTGGACAGCTACTTACCAAGAGACCCAGTACTTC	TRBJ2-5	TRBV6-1	few	NA